This T cell receptor (beta chain) is from a study of T cell changes during pregnancy in multiple sclerosis. Germline CDR1 is SGDLS and CDR2 is YYNGEE. Between the trimmed V and J ends, which lost 1 base and 7 bases, there was a span of 15 bases. There are 15 residues in the CDR3. Libraries were prepared by immunoSEQ multiplex PCR; TCRdb keeps only in-frame clonotypes and omits some of them. The sample consists of approximately 90,000 clones, over 80% of them appearing once. This receptor was taken from a female donor with multiple sclerosis, enrolled in a pregnancy study. Here the sequenced sample was peripheral blood, taken after pregnancy. The V call is TRBV9, the J call TRBJ2-1; weak D call: TRBD2 (6 bases). In DNA, the CDR3 is TGTGCCAGCAGCGTAACGGGAGACCCTCGGAATGAGCAGTTCTTC. Its protein is CASSVTGDPRNEQFF.